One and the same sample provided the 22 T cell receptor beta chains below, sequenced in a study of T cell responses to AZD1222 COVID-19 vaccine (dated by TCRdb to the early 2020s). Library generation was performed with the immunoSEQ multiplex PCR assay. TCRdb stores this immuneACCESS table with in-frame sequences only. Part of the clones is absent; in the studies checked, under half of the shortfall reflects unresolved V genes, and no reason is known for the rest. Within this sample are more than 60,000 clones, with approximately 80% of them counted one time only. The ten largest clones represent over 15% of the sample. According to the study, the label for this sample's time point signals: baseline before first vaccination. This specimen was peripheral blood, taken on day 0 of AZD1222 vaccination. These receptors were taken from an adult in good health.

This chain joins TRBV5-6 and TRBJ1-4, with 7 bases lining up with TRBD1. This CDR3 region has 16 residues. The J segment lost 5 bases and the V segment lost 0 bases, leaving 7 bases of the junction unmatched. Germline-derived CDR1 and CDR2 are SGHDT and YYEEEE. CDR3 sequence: CASSLAGDRVNEKLFF. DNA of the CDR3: TGTGCCAGCAGCTTGGCGGGGGACAGAGTGAATGAAAAACTGTTTTTT.

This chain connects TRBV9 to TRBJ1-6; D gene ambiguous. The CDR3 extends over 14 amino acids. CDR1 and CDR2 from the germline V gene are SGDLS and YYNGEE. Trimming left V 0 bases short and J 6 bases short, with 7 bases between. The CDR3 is CASSVDSGNSPLHF. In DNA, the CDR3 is TGTGCCAGCAGCGTAGACTCCGGTAATTCACCCCTCCACTTT.

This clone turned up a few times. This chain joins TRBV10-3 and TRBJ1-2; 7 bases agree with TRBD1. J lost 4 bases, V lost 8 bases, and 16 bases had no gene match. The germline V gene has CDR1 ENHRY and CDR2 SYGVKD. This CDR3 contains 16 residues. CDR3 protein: CAIFSSGGARRYGYTF. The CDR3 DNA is TGTGCCATCTTTTCGTCAGGGGGGGCACGTCGCTATGGCTACACCTTC.

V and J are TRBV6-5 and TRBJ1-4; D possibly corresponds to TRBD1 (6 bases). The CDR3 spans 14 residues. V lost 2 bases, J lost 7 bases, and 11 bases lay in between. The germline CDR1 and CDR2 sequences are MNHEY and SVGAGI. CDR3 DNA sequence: TGTGCCAGCAGTTACACAGGGAATGGTGAAAAACTGTTTTTT. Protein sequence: CASSYTGNGEKLFF.

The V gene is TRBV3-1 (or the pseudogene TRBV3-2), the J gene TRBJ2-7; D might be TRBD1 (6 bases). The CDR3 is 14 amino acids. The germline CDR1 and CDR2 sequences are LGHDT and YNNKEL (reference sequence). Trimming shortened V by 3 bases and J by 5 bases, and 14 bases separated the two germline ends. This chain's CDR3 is CASSQPQGSNEQYF. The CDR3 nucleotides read TGTGCCAGCAGCCAGCCGCAGGGGTCCAACGAGCAGTACTTC.

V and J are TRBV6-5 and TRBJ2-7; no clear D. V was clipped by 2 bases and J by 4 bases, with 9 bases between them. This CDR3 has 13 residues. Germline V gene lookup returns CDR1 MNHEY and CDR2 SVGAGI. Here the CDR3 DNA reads TGTGCCAGCAGTTACCCCGGGCTGTACGAGCAGTACTTC. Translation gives CASSYPGLYEQYF.

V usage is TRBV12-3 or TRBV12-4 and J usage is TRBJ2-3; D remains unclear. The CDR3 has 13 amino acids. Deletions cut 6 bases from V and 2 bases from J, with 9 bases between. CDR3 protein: CASSIDFTDTQYF. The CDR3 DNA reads TGTGCCAGCAGCATTGACTTCACAGATACGCAGTATTTT.

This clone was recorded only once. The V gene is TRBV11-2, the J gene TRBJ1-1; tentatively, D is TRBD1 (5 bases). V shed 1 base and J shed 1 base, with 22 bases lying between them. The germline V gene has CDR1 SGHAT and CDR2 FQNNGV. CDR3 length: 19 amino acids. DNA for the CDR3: TGTGCCAGCAGCTTAGGTTACAAGGGGTATCTTATCCCGAACACTGAAGCTTTCTTT. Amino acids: CASSLGYKGYLIPNTEAFF.

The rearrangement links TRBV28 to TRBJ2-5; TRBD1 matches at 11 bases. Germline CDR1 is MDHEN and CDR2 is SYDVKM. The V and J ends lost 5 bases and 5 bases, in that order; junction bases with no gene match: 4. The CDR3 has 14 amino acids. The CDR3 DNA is TGTGCCAGCAGTCACGGACAGGGGGCGGAGACCCAGTACTTC. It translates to CASSHGQGAETQYF. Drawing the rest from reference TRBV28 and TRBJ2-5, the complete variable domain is DVKVTQSSRYLVKRTGEKVFLECVQDMDHENMFWYRQDPGLGLRLIYFSYDVKMKEKGDIPEGYSVSREKKERFSLILESASTNQTSMYLCASSHGQGAETQYFGPGTRLLVL.

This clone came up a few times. CDR3: CASTGQGGTEAFF. CDR3 coding DNA: TGTGCCAGCACAGGACAGGGAGGTACTGAAGCTTTCTTT. The V gene is TRBV27, the J gene TRBJ1-1; 8 bases line up with TRBD1. Germline V gene sequence: CDR1 MNHEY, CDR2 SMNVEV (reference sequence). This CDR3 is built from 13 residues. Trimming took 7 bases from V and 5 from J; bases not matched to a gene: 6.

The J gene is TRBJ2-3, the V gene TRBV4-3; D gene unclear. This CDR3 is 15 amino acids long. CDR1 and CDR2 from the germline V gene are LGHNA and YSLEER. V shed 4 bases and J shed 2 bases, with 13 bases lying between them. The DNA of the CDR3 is TGCGCCAGCAGCCCCCGGGCAAGTGTCACAGATACGCAGTATTTT. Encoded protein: CASSPRASVTDTQYF.

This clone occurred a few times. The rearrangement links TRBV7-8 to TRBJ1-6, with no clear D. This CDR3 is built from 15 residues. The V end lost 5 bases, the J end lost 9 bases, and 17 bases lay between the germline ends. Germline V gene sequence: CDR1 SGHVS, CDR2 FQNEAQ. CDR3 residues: CASSPGRVPGSPLHF. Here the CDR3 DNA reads TGTGCCAGCAGCCCCGGACGGGTACCAGGTTCACCCCTCCACTTT. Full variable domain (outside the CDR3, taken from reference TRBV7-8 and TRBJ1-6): GAGVSQSPRYKVAKRGQDVALRCDPISGHVSLFWYQQALGQGPEFLTYFQNEAQLDKSGLPSDRFFAERPEGSVSTLKIQRTQQEDSAVYLCASSPGRVPGSPLHFGNGTRLTVT.

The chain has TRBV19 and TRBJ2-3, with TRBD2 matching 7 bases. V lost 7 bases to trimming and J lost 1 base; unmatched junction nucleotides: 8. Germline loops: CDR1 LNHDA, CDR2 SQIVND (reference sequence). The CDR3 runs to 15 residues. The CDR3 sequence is CASTGSGEGTDTQYF. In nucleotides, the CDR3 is TGTGCCAGTACCGGGAGCGGGGAGGGCACAGATACGCAGTATTTT. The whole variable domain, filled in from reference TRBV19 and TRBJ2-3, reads DGGITQSPKYLFRKEGQNVTLSCEQNLNHDAMYWYRQDPGQGLRLIYYSQIVNDFQKGDIAEGYSVSREKKESFPLTVTSAQKNPTAFYLCASTGSGEGTDTQYFGPGTRLTVL.

CDR3 nucleotide sequence: TGTGCCAGCAGTTTAAGCCCCCCCACCGGGACAGCAACCTATGGCTACACCTTC. Its translation: CASSLSPPTGTATYGYTF. This chain connects TRBV27 to TRBJ1-2; 7 nucleotides match TRBD1. With 2 bases clipped from V and 4 bases from J, the junction kept 16 bases outside the gene matches. The CDR3 loop spans 18 amino acids. The germline CDR1 and CDR2 sequences are MNHEY and SMNVEV (reference sequence).

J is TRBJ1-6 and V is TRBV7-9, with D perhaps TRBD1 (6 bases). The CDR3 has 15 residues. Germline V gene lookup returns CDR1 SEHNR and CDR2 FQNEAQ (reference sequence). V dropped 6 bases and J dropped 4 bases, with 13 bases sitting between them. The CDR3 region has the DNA TGTGCCAGCAGTCCAGGGGTACTTTATAATTCACCCCTCCACTTT. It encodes CASSPGVLYNSPLHF.

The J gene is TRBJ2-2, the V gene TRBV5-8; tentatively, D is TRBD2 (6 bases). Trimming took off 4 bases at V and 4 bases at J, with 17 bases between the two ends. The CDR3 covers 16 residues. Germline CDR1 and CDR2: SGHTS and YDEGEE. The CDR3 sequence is CASSKAGGWGTGELFF. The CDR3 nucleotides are TGTGCCAGCAGCAAAGCAGGAGGGTGGGGCACCGGGGAGCTGTTTTTT.

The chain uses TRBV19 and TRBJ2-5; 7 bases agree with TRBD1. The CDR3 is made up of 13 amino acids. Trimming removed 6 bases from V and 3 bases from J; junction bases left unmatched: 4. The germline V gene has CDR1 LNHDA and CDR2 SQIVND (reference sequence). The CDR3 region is CASRGTEEETQYF. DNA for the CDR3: TGTGCCAGTAGGGGGACAGAGGAAGAGACCCAGTACTTC.

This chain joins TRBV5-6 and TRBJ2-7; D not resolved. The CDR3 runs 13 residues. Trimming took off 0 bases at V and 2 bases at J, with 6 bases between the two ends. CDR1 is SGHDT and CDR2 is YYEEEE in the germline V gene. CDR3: CASSLGVAYEQYV. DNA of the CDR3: TGTGCCAGCAGCTTGGGGGTGGCCTACGAGCAGTACGTC.

The DNA for the CDR3 is TGTGCCAGCTCGGGACAGGCAGATCAGCCCCAGCATTTT. It is translated as CASSGQADQPQHF. The V and J genes are TRBV2 and TRBJ1-5; the match to TRBD1 covers 8 bases. This CDR3 is 13 amino acids long. Germline CDR1 reads SNHLY; CDR2 reads FYNNEI. Germline trimming cut 8 bases from V and 5 bases from J; bases unmatched to any gene: 5.

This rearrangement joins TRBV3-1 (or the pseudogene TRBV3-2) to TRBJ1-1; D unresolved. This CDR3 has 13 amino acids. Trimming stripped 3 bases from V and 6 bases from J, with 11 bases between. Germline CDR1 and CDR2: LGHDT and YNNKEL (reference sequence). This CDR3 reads CASSHRLVAEAFF. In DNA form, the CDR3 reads TGTGCCAGCAGCCATAGGCTCGTGGCTGAAGCTTTCTTT.

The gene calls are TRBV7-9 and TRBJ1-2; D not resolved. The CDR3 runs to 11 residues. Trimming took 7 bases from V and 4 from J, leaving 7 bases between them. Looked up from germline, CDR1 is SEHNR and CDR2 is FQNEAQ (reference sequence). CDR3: CASTRGYGYTF. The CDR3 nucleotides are TGTGCCAGCACCCGTGGCTATGGCTACACCTTC.

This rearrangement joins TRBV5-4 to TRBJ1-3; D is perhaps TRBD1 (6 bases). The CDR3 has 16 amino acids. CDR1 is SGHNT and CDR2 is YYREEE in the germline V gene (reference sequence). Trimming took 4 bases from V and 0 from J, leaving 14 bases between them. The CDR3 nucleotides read TGTGCCAGCAGCCAGCAATGGGACAACTCTGGAAACACCATATATTTT. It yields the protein CASSQQWDNSGNTIYF.